A single TCR beta chain is shown here with its context. Its antigen remains unknown. This record belongs to a study of shared clonotypes between healthy human individuals. V was clipped by 2 bases and J by 3 bases, with 26 bases between them. The CDR3 totals 19 residues. The V gene's germline CDR1 is SGHVS and CDR2 FNYEAQ. General study points: Across a handful of donors, naive CD4 shared roughly 5.2%, naive CD8 less than 4%, memory CD4 approximately 2.5%, memory CD8 around 0.42%.

CD4+ cells yielded CD45RA+ naive and CD45RA-negative memory subsets. In the original workflow: ImmunoSEQ gave junction-only sequences without quality scores, so filtering differed. Sequencing was performed with immunoSEQ multiplex PCR; in TCRdb, only in-frame clones are kept and a portion is missing. Clone size and V and J calls were adopted from that table, with D and trimming inferred from the DNA. The profile shows over 1.5 million clones, approximately 98% of them singletons. The chain carries TRBV7-6 and TRBJ2-7, with D perhaps matching TRBD1 (5 bases). The TCR originated in a man aged 30 to 45 in good health. Sequencing was carried out using naive CD4+ T cells sorted from blood. Subset: CD45RA+ positively selected. CDR3 region: CASSLPGGRDRIQIYEQYF. The DNA for the CDR3 is TGTGCCAGCAGCTTACCCGGCGGCCGCGACAGAATTCAGATCTACGAGCAGTACTTC.